A selection of T cell receptor beta chains follows, all from one sample in a study of cytomegalovirus exposure and HLA in healthy donors. Libraries were prepared by immunoSEQ multiplex PCR; TCRdb keeps only in-frame clonotypes and omits some of them. The table shows 110,000 or so clones, with about 86% occurring only once. Sequences were obtained from PBMCs. Receptors originate from a woman younger than 45 in good health and CMV-seronegative. Both conserved end residues are part of each CDR3. The D gene is left open where the match is weak. Size tells how often a clone was seen (once, few, many) or the class of an expanded clone, and some rows leave it out.

v_gene	j_gene	d_gene	abundance	CDR3nt	CDR3aa
TRBV30	TRBJ1-4	NA	NA	TGTGCCTGGAGTGTTATGGGGCGCACTAATGAAAAACTGTTTTTT	CAWSVMGRTNEKLFF
TRBV7-9	TRBJ1-1	NA	NA	TGTGCCAGCACCGGGAGGGGTCGAGAGATAGCTTTCTTT	CASTGRGREIAFF
TRBV4-2	TRBJ2-1	NA	NA	TGTGCCAGCAGCCAAGGGCAGGCCCTTTCCTACAATGAGCAGTTCTTC	CASSQGQALSYNEQFF
TRBV5-4	TRBJ2-7	TRBD2	NA	TGTGCCAGCAGCTTGATCGGACTAGGGGAATACGAGCAGTACTTC	CASSLIGLGEYEQYF
TRBV6-1	TRBJ2-3	NA	NA	TGTGCCAGCAAATCGGGAGTCACAGATACGCAGTATTTT	CASKSGVTDTQYF
TRBV4-3	TRBJ1-6	NA	NA	TGCGCCAGCAGCCAAGGTCGGACAGCAAGTTCACCCCTCCACTTT	CASSQGRTASSPLHF
TRBV28	TRBJ2-7	TRBD2	NA	TGTGCCAGCGGGTCTAGCGGGAGGATCAACGAGCAGTACTTC	CASGSSGRINEQYF
TRBV30	TRBJ2-5	NA	NA	TGTGCCTGCAACAGGGGAAACGGGGGCGGGGAGACCCAGTACTTC	CACNRGNGGGETQYF
TRBV6-5	TRBJ1-2	TRBD1	NA	TGTGCCAGCACCACAGGGGGGGGCCCTAACTATGGCTACACCTTC	CASTTGGGPNYGYTF
TRBV2	TRBJ1-4	NA	NA	TGTGCCAGCAGTGATGGCAGGTCAAATGAAAAACTGTTTTTT	CASSDGRSNEKLFF
TRBV19	TRBJ1-5	NA	NA	TGTGCCAGTAGTATCCCCCCCCGCCGAGGGGGTACGGGCCCCCAGCATTTT	CASSIPPRRGGTGPQHF
TRBV7-9	TRBJ2-7	TRBD2	NA	TGTGCCAGCAGCGGGACTAGCGGGAGTCCTAGCTCCTACGAGCAGTACTTC	CASSGTSGSPSSYEQYF
TRBV10-1	TRBJ2-1	TRBD2	few	TGCGCCAGCAGTGAGTCTGCTAGCGGGAGGGCCGAGCAGTTCTTC	CASSESASGRAEQFF
TRBV11-3	TRBJ2-3	NA	once	TGTGCCAGCAGCCCCGGAGAGGGCACAGATACGCAGTATTTT	CASSPGEGTDTQYF
TRBV9	TRBJ2-2	NA	NA	TGTGCCAGCAGCCGTAGGGGGGGGAACACCGGGGAGCTGTTTTTT	CASSRRGGNTGELFF
TRBV30	TRBJ1-1	NA	NA	TGTGCCCGAACAGCGAACACTGAAGCTTTCTTT	CARTANTEAFF
TRBV19	TRBJ2-5	TRBD1	NA	TGTGCCAGTAGTTTAGACAGGGAAGAGACCCAGTACTTC	CASSLDREETQYF
TRBV5-4	TRBJ2-5	NA	NA	TGTGCCAGCAGCTTGTCTACAGGGCGGACAGAGACCCAGTACTTC	CASSLSTGRTETQYF
TRBV5-1	TRBJ2-2	TRBD1	few	TGCGCCAGCAGCGTGACAGGGGGATTCACCGGGGAGCTGTTTTTT	CASSVTGGFTGELFF
TRBV6-5	TRBJ2-1	TRBD1	NA	TGTGCCAGCAGTTACCTGGCGACAGGGGTGGGTGAGCAGTTCTTC	CASSYLATGVGEQFF
TRBV6-4	TRBJ2-3	NA	NA	TGTGCCAGCAGTGACTCTTTTGTCCAAACTAGCACAGATACGCAGTATTTT	CASSDSFVQTSTDTQYF
TRBV6-4	TRBJ1-3	NA	NA	TGTGCCAGCAGAACCCTGGTCAATCGACACAGCCGAGCCGGAAACACCATATATTTT	CASRTLVNRHSRAGNTIYF
TRBV7-8	TRBJ2-3	NA	NA	TGTGCCAGCAGAGCAACTAGTTTGACAGATACGCAGTATTTT	CASRATSLTDTQYF
TRBV14	TRBJ1-3	NA	NA	TGTGCCAACAGCCAAGAATGGAGTTGGAACACCATATATTTT	CANSQEWSWNTIYF
TRBV6-1	TRBJ1-3	NA	NA	TGTGCCAGCAGTGAAGGTGCCAGGCAGTTTTGGGACACCATATATTTT	CASSEGARQFWDTIYF
TRBV7-4	TRBJ2-7	NA	NA	TGTGCCAGCAGCTTCCGATCCCTTTTAGCGGTCTACGAGCAGTACTTC	CASSFRSLLAVYEQYF
TRBV21-1	TRBJ2-3	NA	NA	TGTGCCAGCGGACAACGGACGACAGGGGCCTTGGCCCCGTGGGAGGGCACAGATACGCAGTATTTT	CASGQRTTGALAPWEGTDTQYF
TRBV29-1	TRBJ1-1	NA	NA	TGCAGCGTGGAGGAGGTTAGACAGGCTGAAGCTTTCTTT	CSVEEVRQAEAFF
TRBV14	TRBJ2-3	TRBD2	NA	TGTGCCAGCAGCCTTCGACTAGCGGGAGGGCCTAATACGCAGTATTTT	CASSLRLAGGPNTQYF
TRBV5-4	TRBJ1-2	TRBD1	NA	TGTGCCAGCAGCTTGGGGGACAGGGGCTCGGACTATAGCTACACCTTC	CASSLGDRGSDYSYTF
TRBV4-1	TRBJ2-7	TRBD2	NA	TGCGCCAGCAGCCAAGTTGCGGGAGGTGCGTTTGAGCAGTACTTC	CASSQVAGGAFEQYF
TRBV6-1	TRBJ2-7	TRBD2	NA	TGTGCCAGCAGTGAACTAGCGGGAGGGCCAGGTGAGCAGTACTTC	CASSELAGGPGEQYF
TRBV10-3	TRBJ1-2	TRBD1	NA	TGTGCCATCAGTGATAGGACAGGGGGCGAATATGGCTACACCTTC	CAISDRTGGEYGYTF
TRBV4-1	TRBJ2-5	NA	NA	TGCGCCAGCCGGCCCTTCCGAGGGCGGGAAGGGGCGCAAGAGACCCAGTACTTC	CASRPFRGREGAQETQYF
TRBV6-1	TRBJ2-7	TRBD1	NA	TGTGCCAGCACTCGGGACAGGGTTGGTTCCTACGAGCAGTACTTC	CASTRDRVGSYEQYF
TRBV27	TRBJ2-7	TRBD2	NA	TGTGCCAGCAGTCCCCGGACTGGCGGGGGCGAGCAGTACTTC	CASSPRTGGGEQYF
TRBV2	TRBJ2-3	NA	NA	TGTGCCAGCAGAGGGGGTAACACAGATACGCAGTATTTT	CASRGGNTDTQYF
TRBV28	TRBJ1-2	TRBD1	NA	TGTGCCAGCAGTTTGGGACAGGGGCGGCACTATGGCTACACCTTC	CASSLGQGRHYGYTF
TRBV12-2	TRBJ1-2	NA	NA	TGTGCAAGTCGCTTTTGGCAGGGGGGTCGACTAGACTATGGCTACACCTTC	CASRFWQGGRLDYGYTF
TRBV7-9	TRBJ1-1	TRBD1	NA	TGTGCCAGCAGCCCAACAGGGGGCCTCACTGAAGCTTTCTTT	CASSPTGGLTEAFF
TRBV4-1	TRBJ2-6	NA	few	TGCGCCAGCAGCCAAAAAATACTGCAGGGGCACCCCTCTGGGGCCAACGTCCTGACTTTC	CASSQKILQGHPSGANVLTF
TRBV30	TRBJ1-6	NA	few	TGTGCCTGGAGTGAATCCAGATATAATTCACCCCTCCACTTT	CAWSESRYNSPLHF
TRBV27	TRBJ2-7	TRBD1	once	TGTGCCAGCAGTTTGACCGGGACAGCGAGCTCCTACGAGCAGTACTTC	CASSLTGTASSYEQYF
TRBV29-1	TRBJ2-5	TRBD1	NA	TGCAGCGTTGTGGACAGGAGTATTGAGACCCAGTACTTC	CSVVDRSIETQYF
TRBV11-2	TRBJ2-3	NA	NA	TGTGCCAGCAGCTTGGTCCGGGGTTGGACAGATACGCAGTATTTT	CASSLVRGWTDTQYF
TRBV28	TRBJ2-7	TRBD2	once	TGTGCCAGCAGCTATAGCGGGAGGTCCCTACTACACTTC	CASSYSGRSLLHF
TRBV25-1	TRBJ2-1	TRBD2	NA	TGTGCCAGCAGTCCGTTCGCGGGAGCGCTCGCCAATGAGCAGTTCTTC	CASSPFAGALANEQFF
TRBV19	TRBJ2-3	TRBD2	NA	TGTGCCAGTAGGAGACTAGCATCGGGGACAGATACGCAGTATTTT	CASRRLASGTDTQYF
TRBV19	TRBJ2-7	NA	NA	TGTGCCAGTAGTATGTCAGGGGTCTACGAGCAGTACTTC	CASSMSGVYEQYF
TRBV19	TRBJ2-7	TRBD2	NA	TGTGCCAGTAGTACCACACTTCTCACTAGCGGGGGTCCCTACGAGCAGTACTTC	CASSTTLLTSGGPYEQYF
TRBV10-3	TRBJ2-1	NA	NA	TGTGCCATCAGCTTAGCGGTCTCCTACAATGAGCAGTTCTTC	CAISLAVSYNEQFF
TRBV10-1	TRBJ1-1	TRBD1	NA	TGCGCCAGCAGGCCGGGACAGGGGGCGAGCACTGAAGCTTTCTTT	CASRPGQGASTEAFF
TRBV27	TRBJ2-6	NA	NA	TGTGCCAGCAGGACCAGGAACCTCAACTCTGGGGCCAACGTCCTGACTTTC	CASRTRNLNSGANVLTF
TRBV28	TRBJ2-1	TRBD2	NA	TGTGCCAGCACTAGCGGGCTCAGCTCCTACAATGAGCAGTTCTTC	CASTSGLSSYNEQFF
TRBV7-3	TRBJ1-2	TRBD1	NA	TGTGCCAGCAGCTCAGTACGGACAGGGGTTGGCTACACCTTC	CASSSVRTGVGYTF
TRBV7-2	TRBJ2-3	NA	NA	TGTGCCAGCAGATCAAGCACAGATACGCAGTATTTT	CASRSSTDTQYF
TRBV28	TRBJ2-1	TRBD1	NA	TGTGCCAGCAGGAGACAGGGCTCCTACAATGAGCAGTTCTTC	CASRRQGSYNEQFF
TRBV5-4	TRBJ2-1	TRBD1	NA	TGTGCCAGCAGCCTCCGGGACAGATTACGGAATGAGCAGTTCTTC	CASSLRDRLRNEQFF
TRBV27	TRBJ2-1	TRBD2	once	TGTGCCAGCACCGGGGGGTGGGCTAGCGGGAGGGCCAAGGATGAGCAGTTCTTC	CASTGGWASGRAKDEQFF